This entry concerns a single TCR beta chain. Its recognized antigen is unknown. There are no base qualities to consult, and no much larger clone falls within one base. This sample was taken from a study of CD8+CD57+ T cells in acquired aplastic anemia (dated by TCRdb to the late 2010s). Some background on the complete study: DNA extracted from sorted CD4+ and CD8+ cells had a mean of about 3.3 ug, with a range of roughly 0.18 to 27.4 ug. What the authors observed across the whole study: Although under 35 CD8+ CDR3 sequences were shared by patients and controls, these sequences appeared highly expressed in patients and within the immunodominant clones of patients. CD8+ Simpson's diversity did not differ significantly between patients and healthy controls (P=0.060).

Genomic DNA was used as template for profiling of TCR beta VDJ combinations and CDR3 sequences. An Illumina HiSeq 2000 was used for TCR repertoire sequencing. Per the original workflow: Repertoires were assessed using TRBV/TRBJ rearrangement plots, CDR3 size and DJ length profiles, and Simpson's diversity index. The most abundant DNA sequence in the deep sequencing data was taken as the immunodominant clone. CDR3 amino acid sequences were screened for sharing across subjects and compared with published repertoires and the VDJdb database. TCRdb reanalyzed the raw reads on its own, using fastp at Q25 for trimming and MiXCR for clone calling, and kept in-frame beta chains. A single entry per CDR3 protein holds the most common genes and DNA from its merged rows. These V and J calls originate from TCRdb's pipeline instead of the authors' own analysis. In this sample the table shows approximately 200,000 distinct CDR3 sequences, around three fifths of which occur a single time. In total, the top ten clones hold about 43% of the sample.

In this study, sorted CD4+ and CD8+ T cells from the blood of healthy subjects and of severe aplastic anemia patients had their TCR repertoires deep-sequenced. Ficoll-Paque density gradient centrifugation was used to isolate peripheral blood mononuclear cells. Before DNA extraction, CD4+ and CD8+ T cells were sorted by FACS or by magnetic beads. The sample comprised sorted CD4+, CD8+, or CD8+CD57+ T cells (not recorded which) from PBMCs. The receptor was derived from a human donor with severe aplastic anemia or a healthy control (not recorded which).

The nucleotides are TGTGCCAGCAGCTTAATTCCAGGGATTGGCTACACCTTC. Translation gives CASSLIPGIGYTF. Here the chain combines TRBV7-3 and TRBJ1-2; D gene: possibly TRBD1, on 5 matching bases. Trimming removed 1 base from V and 7 bases from J, leaving 10 bases between the germline ends. CDR1 and CDR2 are drawn from the germline V gene: SGHTA, FQGTGA. Reading from cysteine to phenylalanine, the CDR3 counts 13 amino acids. Only the CDR3 part of the read is kept: 39 bases, read in frame from the first base.